This passage covers 3 T cell receptor beta chains from one sample sequenced in a study of monozygotic twins with cystic fibrosis. The repertoire was sequenced with immunoSEQ multiplex PCR; TCRdb's copy has only in-frame clones and lacks some. Among about 22,000 clones listed, less than 98% were seen once. The sample comprised blood. These receptors were taken from a girl aged 5-17 years with cystic fibrosis.

The chain recombines TRBV12-5 with TRBJ2-1, with TRBD2 matching 9 bases. From germline, CDR1 is LGHNT and CDR2 FRNRAP. The CDR3 loop spans 16 amino acids. V was clipped by 1 base and J by 7 bases; unmatched bases: 8. CDR3 sequence (DNA): TGTGCTAGTGGTTTGGGAGTAGCGGGAGTAGAGAATGAGCAGTTCTTC. It specifies CASGLGVAGVENEQFF. Full variable domain (missing parts from reference TRBV12-5 and TRBJ2-1): DARVTQTPRHKVTEMGQEVTMRCQPILGHNTVFWYRQTMMQGLELLAYFRNRAPLDDSGMPKDRFSAEMPDATLATLKIQPSEPRDSAVYFCASGLGVAGVENEQFFGPGTRLTVL.

The chain is built from TRBV7-9 and TRBJ2-1; D not certain. Between the trimmed V and J ends, which lost 1 base and 3 bases, there was a span of 22 bases. Germline V lookup: CDR1 SEHNR, CDR2 FQNEAQ (reference sequence). CDR3 length: 19 residues. The chain's CDR3 is CASSLDPILKSINYNEQFF. The CDR3, as DNA: TGTGCCAGCAGCTTAGACCCTATATTGAAGTCAATTAACTACAATGAGCAGTTCTTC.

J is TRBJ1-5 and V is TRBV5-1, with 9 bases matching TRBD1. There are 16 residues in the CDR3. Germline V gene lookup returns CDR1 SGHRS and CDR2 YFSETQ. Trimming removed 0 bases from V and 7 bases from J; junction bases left unmatched: 8. CDR3: CASSLGPQGADQPQHF. In nucleotides, the CDR3 is TGCGCCAGCAGCTTGGGTCCACAGGGGGCGGACCAGCCCCAGCATTTT.